The clone carrying this T cell receptor beta chain has just one count. Its antigen remains unknown. At one end, the junction sequence differs from germline, possibly due to a read error. The sample belongs to a study of tumor-infiltrating lymphocytes in primary liver carcinoma. Overall study findings and caveats: The difference in top-250-clone fraction between tumors and blood was significant, favoring tumors (p = 0.039). Pairs of tumor regions overlapped more than tumor-adjacent and tumor-blood pairs did.

Total RNA and DNA came together from about 21-30 mg of bulk tissue without cell sorting. The germline V gene has CDR1 MNHEY and CDR2 SVGAGI. There are 18 residues in the CDR3. Synthesis of TCR beta cDNA was carried out from 450 to 650 ng total RNA with a constant-region primer. Three nested multiplex PCR rounds, a slightly modified ARM-PCR, produced the libraries for TCR beta. Forward primers for TRBV1-TRBV30 and a C-beta reverse primer served the first two PCR rounds, at roughly 10 cycles each. TCRdb analysed the multiplex PCR reads with MiXCR anew, one entry per CDR3 protein. The sample carries more than 95,000 distinct CDR3 sequences, about four fifths recorded once.

The sequence derives from a man aged 35 to 55 with primary liver carcinoma and hepatitis B virus infection. What was sequenced was liver tumor tissue from sampling region 3. Subset given: tumor region T3, left-lateral pole. V is TRBV6-5 and J is TRBJ2-7; D remains unclear. This chain's CDR3 is CASSYKVPATSIPYEQYF. The CDR3 bases are TGTGCCAGCAGTTACAAGGTCCCAGCCACTTCGATACCCTACGAACAGTACTTC.